These 19 T cell receptor beta chains came from one sample sequenced in a study of T cell responses to AZD1222 COVID-19 vaccine. Here immunoSEQ multiplex PCR was the method, and the copy in TCRdb shows in-frame clones only, minus some. The sample lists more than 100,000 clones, 85% to 90% occurring once. Material: peripheral blood, obtained on day 0 of AZD1222 vaccination. The receptors originated from an adult in good health.

This chain uses TRBV27 with TRBJ1-2; possible D gene TRBD1, 6 bases. The CDR3 has 17 amino acids. V lost 4 bases and J lost 6, with 24 bases in between. The V gene's germline CDR1 is MNHEY and CDR2 SMNVEV (reference sequence). The CDR3 region is CASSYEPTGLLGDGYTF. CDR3 bases: TGTGCCAGCAGTTACGAACCCACAGGGTTGCTAGGAGATGGCTACACCTTC.

This chain links TRBV29-1 with TRBJ1-3, with 7 bases lining up with TRBD1. Germline CDR1 SQVTM, CDR2 ANQGSEA. The CDR3 is made up of 14 amino acids. CDR3 DNA: TGCACCACGGGACAGACGACCTCTGGAAACACCATATATTTT. Translating it yields CTTGQTTSGNTIYF.

This chain uses TRBV4-1 with TRBJ1-4, with TRBD1 identical over 9 bases. With 3 bases clipped from V and 7 bases from J, the junction kept 0 bases outside the gene matches. CDR3 length: 13 residues. CDR1 MGHRA and CDR2 YSYEKL come from the germline V gene. CDR3 nucleotide sequence: TGCGCCAGCAGCCAGACAGGGGGTGAAAAACTGTTTTTT. It translates to CASSQTGGEKLFF.

J is TRBJ2-7 and V is TRBV18; D gene uncertain. Trimming took off 0 bases at V and 0 bases at J, with 9 bases between the two ends. Per the germline V gene, CDR1 is KGHSH and CDR2 is LQKENI. This CDR3 region has 15 residues. The CDR3 nucleotides are TGTGCCAGCTCACCACCCTCTCTCAGCTCCTACGAGCAGTACTTC. Translated, it gives CASSPPSLSSYEQYF.

In this sample, this clone turned up once. This rearrangement joins TRBV5-1 to TRBJ1-2; no clear D. The ends were cut back, 0 bases at V and 8 bases at J, with 14 bases in the middle. Germline CDR1 is SGHRS and CDR2 is YFSETQ. The CDR3 spans 14 residues. The CDR3 loop is CASSLAGRLDGYTF. CDR3 coding DNA: TGCGCCAGCAGCTTGGCCGGCAGGCTCGACGGCTACACCTTC.

The chain carries TRBV27 and TRBJ2-5; no reliable D call. The length of the CDR3 is 14 residues. Germline CDR1 and CDR2: MNHEY and SMNVEV (reference sequence). Deletions cut 5 bases from V and 1 base from J, with 11 bases between. The CDR3 nucleotides read TGTGCCAGCAGTACAGACCGCACCCAAGAGACCCAGTACTTC. It specifies CASSTDRTQETQYF.

CDR3 in DNA: TGTGCCAGCTCACCCTTAGACAGGGAGGACGGCTACACCTTC. This encodes CASSPLDREDGYTF. The rearrangement links TRBV18 to TRBJ1-2, with TRBD1 matching over 7 bases. Trimming cost V 3 bases and J 8 bases; bases outside gene matches: 9. The CDR3 length is 14 residues. Germline values: CDR1 KGHSH, CDR2 LQKENI.

The genes are TRBV4-2 and TRBJ1-2; D is perhaps TRBD1 (5 bases). V was shortened by 4 bases and J by 4 bases, with 25 bases between the two germline ends. Germline CDR1 is LGHNA and CDR2 is YNFKEQ. The CDR3 totals 18 residues. The CDR3 loop is CASSLQSPGTGGVYGYTF. The CDR3 DNA sequence: TGTGCCAGCAGCCTACAAAGCCCCGGGACGGGAGGAGTCTATGGCTACACCTTC.

The chain has TRBV18 and TRBJ1-3, with D perhaps matching TRBD1 (5 bases). V was pared by 2 bases and J by 5 bases, with 16 bases between. This CDR3 is 16 amino acids long. CDR1 is KGHSH and CDR2 is LQKENI in the germline V gene. The CDR3 loop is CASSPTGGNVRNTIYF. CDR3 nucleotide sequence: TGTGCCAGCTCACCAACTGGGGGAAATGTTAGAAACACCATATATTTT.

V gene TRBV6-5 combines with J gene TRBJ2-7, with TRBD1 matching over 10 bases. CDR3 length: 14 amino acids. The germline V gene has CDR1 MNHEY and CDR2 SVGAGI. V gave up 6 bases and J gave up 5 bases; unmatched junction bases: 7. The chain's CDR3 is CASRWGTGENEQYF. Here the CDR3 DNA reads TGTGCCAGCAGATGGGGGACAGGGGAAAACGAGCAGTACTTC.

V gene TRBV5-1 combines with J gene TRBJ1-1; 9 bases line up with TRBD1. Germline V gene lookup returns CDR1 SGHRS and CDR2 YFSETQ. The J segment lost 3 bases and the V segment lost 4 bases, leaving 7 bases of the junction unmatched. This CDR3 is built from 15 residues. CDR3 nucleotide sequence: TGCGCCAGCAGCCCTTTTCGGACAGGGGACACTGAAGCTTTCTTT. This translates into CASSPFRTGDTEAFF.

The chain couples TRBV11-2 to TRBJ1-2; TRBD1 aligns across 12 bases. CDR1 and CDR2 from the germline V gene are SGHAT and FQNNGV. This CDR3 comprises 16 residues. V trimming: 1 base; J trimming: 3 bases; junction bases outside the gene matches: 3. The CDR3 coding sequence is TGTGCCAGCAGCTTAGGGGGACAGGGGGCGGACTATGGCTACACCTTC. Encoded protein: CASSLGGQGADYGYTF. The full variable domain, in which reference TRBV11-2 and TRBJ1-2 provide the parts outside the CDR3, is EAGVAQSPRYKIIEKRQSVAFWCNPISGHATLYWYQQILGQGPKLLIQFQNNGVVDDSQLPKDRFSAERLKGVDSTLKIQPAKLEDSAVYLCASSLGGQGADYGYTFGSGTRLTVV.

The chain carries TRBV5-4 and TRBJ1-6; D uncertain. This CDR3 region has 15 residues. Germline V gives CDR1 SGHNT, CDR2 YYREEE (reference sequence). Trimming removed 0 bases at V and 7 bases at J, with 11 bases between. The CDR3 loop is CASSLGKGFNSPLHF. As DNA, the CDR3 is TGTGCCAGCAGCTTGGGGAAGGGCTTCAATTCACCCCTCCACTTT.

CDR3 region: CASSYDRRSPLHF. CDR3 in DNA: TGTGCCAGCAGTTATGACCGACGTTCACCCCTCCACTTT. The chain recombines TRBV6-5 with TRBJ1-6, with unresolved D. Germline values: CDR1 MNHEY, CDR2 SVGAGI. V dropped 3 bases and J dropped 9 bases, with 9 bases sitting between them. CDR3 length: 13 residues.

The gene calls are TRBV6-5 and TRBJ2-1, with 12 nucleotides matching TRBD2. The germline CDR1 and CDR2 sequences are MNHEY and SVGAGI. V trimming: 6 bases; J trimming: 9 bases; junction bases outside the gene matches: 6. This CDR3 is 14 amino acids long. CDR3 bases: TGTGCCAGCAGATCTAGCGGGGGGGTGGTTGAGCAGTTCTTC. Encoded protein: CASRSSGGVVEQFF.

The gene calls are TRBV6-6 and TRBJ1-1, with 8 bases identical to TRBD1. The CDR3 runs 15 residues. V lost 0 bases and J lost 1; bases outside the gene matches: 1. Germline V gene sequence: CDR1 MNHNY, CDR2 SVGAGI (reference sequence). DNA of the CDR3: TGTGCCAGCAGTTACTCCGACAGGGGGAACACTGAAGCTTTCTTT. Its protein product is CASSYSDRGNTEAFF.

J is TRBJ1-5 and V is TRBV2; D gene uncertain. The CDR3 has 12 amino acids. Between the trimmed V and J ends, which lost 7 bases and 0 bases, there was a span of 4 bases. Germline loops: CDR1 SNHLY, CDR2 FYNNEI. The CDR3 here is CASTVSNQPQHF. The CDR3 coding sequence is TGTGCCAGCACCGTTAGCAATCAGCCCCAGCATTTT.

The rearrangement uses TRBV15 and TRBJ2-1, with D possibly being TRBD2 (5 bases). Germline loops: CDR1 LNHNV, CDR2 YYDKDF (reference sequence). This CDR3 is 16 amino acids long. The V and J ends lost 3 bases and 4 bases respectively, with 16 bases between them. The chain's CDR3 is CATSRVGLGAYNEQFF. The CDR3 bases are TGTGCCACCAGCAGGGTCGGATTGGGAGCTTACAATGAGCAGTTCTTC.

The chain combines TRBV5-1 with TRBJ2-7; 8 nucleotides align to TRBD2. The CDR3 is made up of 16 amino acids. Per germline, CDR1 SGHRS and CDR2 YFSETQ. The J segment lost 5 bases and the V segment lost 1 base, leaving 11 bases of the junction unmatched. This CDR3 is CASSLNGGGIFNEQYF. CDR3 bases: TGCGCCAGCAGCTTGAATGGCGGGGGGATTTTCAACGAGCAGTACTTC.